The entry below describes one T cell receptor beta chain. The CDR3 consists of 14 residues. The ends were cut back, 6 bases at V and 5 bases at J, with 17 bases in the middle. The germline V gene encodes CDR1 ENHRY and CDR2 SYGVKD. TCRdb re-called the 5' RACE reads through MiXCR, storing one row per CDR3 protein. The sample carries tens of thousands of distinct CDR3 sequences, 25% to 30% recorded once. Material for sequencing was tumor-infiltrating memory CD4+ T cells sorted from the breast tumor. Subset here: memory CD4+ T cells, CD4+CD45RO+CD25-. V usage is TRBV10-3 and J usage is TRBJ2-7; weak D call: TRBD1 (6 bases). The receptor comes from a female donor with breast cancer. The CDR3 DNA sequence: TGTGCCATCAGCGGATCGGACAGTCCCAACGAGCAGTACTTC. It codes for CAISGSDSPNEQYF.